The clone carrying this TCR beta chain was detected ten times or more. Antigen unknown. The study enrolled patients aged 18 to 65 with newly diagnosed hyperthyroidism of under 2 months' duration. Based on clinical symptoms, serum thyroxine and TRAb, thyroid ultrasound and orbital computed tomography, diagnoses were reached. The PBMCs were taken from around 9 ml of fresh peripheral blood. The data are from a study of T cells in Graves' hyperthyroidism and ophthalmopathy. Points from the study as a whole: Blood held most thyroid clonotypes expanded above 0.001 frequency.

Template material for amplifying TCR beta CDR3 regions consisted of RNA transcripts. The study used the HTBI primer set for a first-round RT-PCR of the TCR CDR3. TCRdb recomputed calls from the multiplex PCR reads with MiXCR, one row per CDR3 protein. Here the sample spans around 33,000 distinct CDR3 sequences, roughly 49% being singletons. J gave up 3 bases and V 1 base, and 20 bases lay outside the gene matches. The CDR3 runs 20 residues. The germline V gene has CDR1 DFQATT and CDR2 SNEGSKA (reference sequence). What was sequenced was blood. The rearrangement links TRBV20-1 to TRBJ2-5; 10 nucleotides match TRBD2. The receptor's source is a woman aged 50 to 60 with Graves' hyperthyroidism that later progressed to Graves' ophthalmopathy. The CDR3 loop is CSARVIWTSGHLGPKETQYF. The CDR3 DNA reads TGCAGTGCTAGAGTGATTTGGACTAGCGGACACTTGGGCCCGAAAGAGACCCAGTACTTC.